This record covers a single T cell receptor beta chain. Its specificity is not known. The data are from a study of T cells in localized non-small cell lung cancer. General study findings and limits: Exceeding tumor, uninvolved adjacent lung had the highest T cell clonality. It remains possible that heterogeneity exists, since only one tumor region was sequenced. Median about 56 top-100 tumor clones were shared with paired adjacent lung.

Produced via immunoSEQ multiplex PCR; TCRdb's table is partial and in-frame only. Among roughly 61,000 clones listed, roughly 79% were seen once. CDR1 is MNHNS and CDR2 is SASEGT in the germline V gene. CDR3 size: 12 residues. Trimming removed 6 bases at V and 5 bases at J, with 10 bases between. This chain uses TRBV6-1 with TRBJ2-5; the D is unclear. The origin of this receptor is a man aged 40 to 70 with stage II lung adenocarcinoma. Specimen: PBMCs, collected before any cancer treatment. The CDR3 bases are TGTGCCAGCAGGAATCGGCGGGAGACCCAGTACTTC. Translated, it gives CASRNRRETQYF.